This TCR beta chain was obtained from a study of T cells in Graves' hyperthyroidism and ophthalmopathy. Study results and limitations: By a 13 V-J model, ophthalmopathy was set apart from stable hyperthyroidism. Blood also carried most thyroid clonotypes expanded above 0.001.

The CDR3 spans 14 residues. The germline CDR1 and CDR2 sequences are DFQATT and SNEGSKA (reference sequence). V was shortened by 6 bases and J by 3 bases, with 17 bases between the two germline ends. In its sample, this clonotype was seen a few times. Its specificity is unknown. Regions amplified from RNA transcripts were the TCR beta CDR3 regions. The HTBI primer set drove a first-round RT-PCR of the TCR CDR3. MiXCR was run by TCRdb on the multiplex PCR reads, yielding one entry per CDR3 protein. The sample contains around 540,000 distinct CDR3 sequences, about 45% of which appear only once. Calling Graves' hyperthyroidism stable meant ophthalmopathy did not progress within 18 months. Newly diagnosed hyperthyroidism patients aged 18 to 65 years had disease lasting under 2 months.

The TCR was taken from a woman younger than 30 with Graves' hyperthyroidism. Source material: peripheral blood or thyroid tissue (not recorded which). V usage is TRBV20-1 and J usage is TRBJ1-1; tentative D call: TRBD1 (5 bases). The CDR3 sequence is CSAPKAGLDTEAFF. CDR3 coding DNA: TGCAGTGCCCCGAAGGCAGGGTTGGACACTGAAGCTTTCTTT.